This TCR beta chain is from a study of cytomegalovirus exposure and HLA in healthy donors. A multiplex PCR was run with 60 Vbeta primers and 13 Jbeta primers. Original handling: Among the unique TCR beta chains that a later analysis counted, some 73 million in all, about 11 million were shared. TCRdb's table, derived via immunoSEQ multiplex PCR, lists solely in-frame clones and lacks some. From that table come the V and J calls and clone size; the DNA was used to work out D and trimming. The sample lists some 120,000 clones; about four fifths were seen once. Concerning this clone itself: The antigen remains unidentified.

V was trimmed by 6 bases and J by 4 bases, leaving 11 bases between them. The CDR3 is made up of 13 amino acids. Germline values: CDR1 MRHNA, CDR2 SNTAGT. Study-level findings and limits: Follow-up analysis found HLA locus-dependent TCR association rates, highest for DRB1 and lowest for HLA-C. The dataset shows that most TCR sequences were rare, while some public TCRs occurred in many donors.

The chain recombines TRBV6-4 with TRBJ2-3, with D perhaps TRBD2 (5 bases). Sequencing was performed on PBMCs. This receptor was identified in a young man in good health and CMV-seronegative. The DNA for the CDR3 is TGTGCCAGCAGCCGCGAGGAGGCAGATACGCAGTATTTT. Translation: CASSREEADTQYF.